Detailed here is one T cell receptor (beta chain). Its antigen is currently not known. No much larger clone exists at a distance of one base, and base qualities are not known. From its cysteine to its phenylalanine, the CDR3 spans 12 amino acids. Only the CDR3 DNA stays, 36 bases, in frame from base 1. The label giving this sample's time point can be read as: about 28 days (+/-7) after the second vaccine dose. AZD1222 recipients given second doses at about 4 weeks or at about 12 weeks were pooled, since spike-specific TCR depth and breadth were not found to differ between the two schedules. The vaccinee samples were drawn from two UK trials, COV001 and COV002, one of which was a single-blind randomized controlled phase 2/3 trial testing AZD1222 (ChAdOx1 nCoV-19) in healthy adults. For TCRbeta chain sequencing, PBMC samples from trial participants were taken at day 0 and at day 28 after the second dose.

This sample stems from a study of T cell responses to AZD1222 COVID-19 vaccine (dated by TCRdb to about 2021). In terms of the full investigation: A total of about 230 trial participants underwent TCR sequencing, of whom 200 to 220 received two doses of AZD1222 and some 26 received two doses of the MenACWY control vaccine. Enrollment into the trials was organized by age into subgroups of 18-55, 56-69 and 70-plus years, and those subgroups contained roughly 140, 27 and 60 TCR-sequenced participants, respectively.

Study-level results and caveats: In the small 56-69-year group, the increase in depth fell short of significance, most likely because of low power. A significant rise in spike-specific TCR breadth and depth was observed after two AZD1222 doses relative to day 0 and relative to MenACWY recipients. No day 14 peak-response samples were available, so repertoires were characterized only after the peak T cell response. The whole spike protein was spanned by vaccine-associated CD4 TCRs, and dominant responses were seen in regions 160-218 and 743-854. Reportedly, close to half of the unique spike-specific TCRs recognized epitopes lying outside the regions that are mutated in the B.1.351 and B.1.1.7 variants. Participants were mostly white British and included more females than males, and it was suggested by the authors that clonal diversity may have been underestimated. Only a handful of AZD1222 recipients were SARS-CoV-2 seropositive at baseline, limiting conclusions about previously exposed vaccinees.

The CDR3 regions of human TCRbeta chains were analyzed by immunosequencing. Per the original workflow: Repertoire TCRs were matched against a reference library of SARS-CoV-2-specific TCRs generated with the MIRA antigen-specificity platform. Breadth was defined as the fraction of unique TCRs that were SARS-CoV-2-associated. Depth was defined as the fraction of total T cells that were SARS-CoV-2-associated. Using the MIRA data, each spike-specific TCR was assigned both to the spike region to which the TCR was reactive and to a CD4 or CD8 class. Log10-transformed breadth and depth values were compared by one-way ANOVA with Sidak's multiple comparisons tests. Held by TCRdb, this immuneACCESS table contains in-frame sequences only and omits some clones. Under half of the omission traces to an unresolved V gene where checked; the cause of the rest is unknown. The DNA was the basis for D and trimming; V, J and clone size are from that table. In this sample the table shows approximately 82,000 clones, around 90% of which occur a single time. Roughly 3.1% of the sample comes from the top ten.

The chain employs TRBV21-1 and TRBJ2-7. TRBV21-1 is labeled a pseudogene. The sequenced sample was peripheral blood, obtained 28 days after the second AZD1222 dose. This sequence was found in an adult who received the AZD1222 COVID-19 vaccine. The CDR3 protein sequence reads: CASSNRAYEQYF. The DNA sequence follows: TGTGCCAGCAGCAACAGAGCCTACGAGCAGTACTTC.